The 29 T cell receptor beta chains presented below share a single source sample, sequenced in a study of OX40 agonist ivuxolimab in advanced cancers. Generated by immunoSEQ multiplex PCR, the TCRdb table keeps only in-frame clones and is missing some. Seen here are under 80,000 clones, less than 90% observed once, and the top ten hold roughly 0.5%. The sequences come from CD4+ or CD8+ T cells sorted from blood, collected in a trial of the OX40 agonist ivuxolimab. These receptors all come from an adult with an advanced solid tumor such as melanoma, head and neck, liver or kidney cancer.

V and J are TRBV7-2 and TRBJ2-3, with 8 bases identical to TRBD2. CDR3 size: 18 residues. The V segment lost 1 base and the J segment 3 bases; nucleotides outside the gene matches: 12. CDR1 is SGHTA and CDR2 is FQGNSA in the germline V gene. The CDR3 DNA reads as TGTGCCAGCAGCTTAGTGGTGCTTGCTAGCGGGTTTACAGATACGCAGTATTTT. Its translation is CASSLVVLASGFTDTQYF.

The V gene is TRBV6-1, the J gene TRBJ2-7; TRBD2 might be the D (5 bases). CDR3 length: 13 amino acids. Germline loops: CDR1 MNHNS, CDR2 SASEGT. V was trimmed by 8 bases and J by 4 bases, leaving 15 bases between them. CDR3 bases: TGTGCCAGCCTAGCCCATAGTAATTACGAGCAGTACTTC. Its translation: CASLAHSNYEQYF.

The chain recombines TRBV6-5 with TRBJ1-5; 7 bases are a match to TRBD1. CDR1 and CDR2 (germline): MNHEY, SVGAGI. V lost 2 bases to trimming and J lost 11 bases; unmatched junction nucleotides: 3. This CDR3 region has 12 residues. The DNA for the CDR3 is TGTGCCAGCAGTTACGGCGGACAGGCCCAGCATTTT. Protein: CASSYGGQAQHF.

In its sample, this clone was seen a few times. CDR3 sequence: CASSLTMAGYTYEQYF. The CDR3 nucleotides read TGTGCCAGCAGCTTAACGATGGCCGGGTATACCTACGAGCAGTACTTC. J is TRBJ2-7 and V is TRBV7-3; D is ambiguous. The CDR3 sequence is 16 residues long. V was clipped by 0 bases and J by 2 bases, with 14 bases between them. In germline, CDR1 is SGHTA, CDR2 FQGTGA.

The chain links TRBV28 to TRBJ2-1; 7 bases align to TRBD2. Germline assignment: CDR1 MDHEN and CDR2 SYDVKM. The CDR3 contains 16 residues. J was trimmed by 1 base and V by 6 bases; bases with no gene match: 9. DNA of the CDR3: TGTGCCAGCAGCTGGGGGGGAATAGTGTCCTACAATGAGCAGTTCTTC. Encoded protein: CASSWGGIVSYNEQFF.

The J gene is TRBJ2-1, the V gene TRBV2; D ambiguous. The CDR3 extends over 12 amino acids. V was pared by 4 bases and J by 9 bases, with 10 bases between. Germline CDR1 SNHLY, CDR2 FYNNEI. The CDR3 protein is CASSGEAREQFF. The CDR3 nucleotides are TGTGCCAGCAGTGGTGAAGCGCGTGAGCAGTTCTTC.

The V and J genes are TRBV21-1 and TRBJ1-5. TRBV21-1 is annotated as a pseudogene. The CDR3 is made up of 14 amino acids. The CDR3 nucleotides read TGTGCCAGCAGGCTACATTGGCATCATCAGCCCCAGCATTTT. Its protein is CASRLHWHHQPQHF.

The V and J genes are TRBV7-2 and TRBJ1-5, with a weak D call TRBD1 (6 bases). The CDR3 is 16 residues long. Trimming shortened V by 5 bases and J by 1 base, and 15 bases separated the two germline ends. Germline loops: CDR1 SGHTA, CDR2 FQGNSA. The CDR3 is CASSLNRAGSNQPQHF. DNA of the CDR3: TGTGCCAGCAGCCTAAACAGGGCGGGGAGCAATCAGCCCCAGCATTTT.

The rearrangement joins TRBV25-1 to TRBJ2-2, with 8 bases aligning to TRBD1. After removal of 4 bases from V and 1 base from J, the junction contained 8 bases not matched to a gene. The CDR3 length is 17 residues. Germline CDR1 reads MGHDK; CDR2 reads SYGVNS. CDR3 coding DNA: TGTGCCAGCAGTGGCGGTCCCGGGACAGGGAACACCGGGGAGCTGTTTTTT. Protein product: CASSGGPGTGNTGELFF.

The V gene is TRBV4-1, the J gene TRBJ1-2; no definite D call. The V end was cut by 1 base, the J end by 0 bases, with 15 bases between. The CDR3 runs 17 residues. CDR1 MGHRA and CDR2 YSYEKL come from the germline V gene. CDR3 coding DNA: TGCGCCAGCAGCCAAGGAATATGGGGAACAGCTAACTATGGCTACACCTTC. Amino acid sequence: CASSQGIWGTANYGYTF.

V is TRBV27 and J is TRBJ2-2, with D perhaps matching TRBD1 (6 bases). V gave up 3 bases and J gave up 1 base, with 18 bases separating them. The CDR3 spans 18 residues. Germline-derived CDR1 and CDR2 are MNHEY and SMNVEV (reference sequence). The DNA for the CDR3 is TGTGCCAGCAGTTTCTCCGGGACACGAATCTTGAACACCGGGGAGCTGTTTTTT. Translation gives CASSFSGTRILNTGELFF.

V gene TRBV5-6 combines with J gene TRBJ1-2; tentative D call: TRBD1 (5 bases). This CDR3 region has 14 residues. Trimming removed 1 base from V and 3 bases from J, with 10 bases in between. Germline-derived CDR1 and CDR2 are SGHDT and YYEEEE. CDR3 loop: CASSLQGADYGYTF. CDR3 DNA: TGTGCCAGCAGCTTGCAAGGGGCAGACTATGGCTACACCTTC.

The gene calls are TRBV5-1 and TRBJ2-3; maybe TRBD1 (6 bases). CDR3 length: 14 amino acids. V was cut by 2 bases and J by 3 bases, with 10 bases left in between. The germline V gene has CDR1 SGHRS and CDR2 YFSETQ. CDR3 protein: CASSFGRGTDTQYF. CDR3 nucleotide sequence: TGCGCCAGCAGCTTCGGCAGGGGAACAGATACGCAGTATTTT.

This chain joins TRBV5-4 and TRBJ2-5; the D is unclear. The CDR3 covers 12 residues. Germline CDR1 reads SGHNT; CDR2 reads YYREEE (reference sequence). Trimming removed 2 bases at V and 5 bases at J, with 7 bases between. CDR3 coding DNA: TGTGCCAGCAGCTTCCCCGGGGAGACCCAGTACTTC. Protein sequence: CASSFPGETQYF.

This sequence joins TRBV7-2 and TRBJ2-5; 7 nucleotides match TRBD1. Trimming cost V 6 bases and J 4 bases; bases outside gene matches: 11. Germline V lookup: CDR1 SGHTA, CDR2 FQGNSA. The CDR3 has 15 amino acids. The CDR3 here is CASRERKGAGETQYF. In DNA form, the CDR3 reads TGTGCCAGCAGAGAAAGGAAGGGGGCTGGAGAGACCCAGTACTTC. The full variable domain, with the rest looked up from reference TRBV7-2 and TRBJ2-5, is GAGVSQSPSNKVTEKGKDVELRCDPISGHTALYWYRQSLGQGLEFLIYFQGNSAPDKSGLPSDRFSAERTGGSVSTLTIQRTQQEDSAVYLCASRERKGAGETQYFGPGTRLLVL.

In its sample, this clone was seen a few times. V usage is TRBV7-9 and J usage is TRBJ2-7, with TRBD1 matching 9 bases. Germline V gene lookup returns CDR1 SEHNR and CDR2 FQNEAQ (reference sequence). The trim removed 11 bases at V and 2 bases at J, leaving 10 bases unmatched. The CDR3 covers 14 residues. DNA of the CDR3: TGTGCCGGAGGGCACGGGACAGGGCCCTACGAGCAGTACTTC. Translating gives CAGGHGTGPYEQYF.

The chain employs TRBV6-6 and TRBJ2-2; 9 bases agree with TRBD2. Looked up from germline, CDR1 is MNHNY and CDR2 is SVGAGI (reference sequence). CDR3 size: 15 residues. V trimming: 7 bases; J trimming: 7 bases; junction bases outside the gene matches: 10. The CDR3 protein is CASNGGGGGNGELFF. For the CDR3, the DNA is TGTGCCAGCAATGGCGGCGGGGGGGGCAACGGGGAGCTGTTTTTT.

This clone was counted only a few times. The CDR3 nucleotides read TGTGCCAGCAGCTTATTGGCAGGTTCATCACCCCTCCACTTT. This translates into CASSLLAGSSPLHF. The genes are TRBV7-9 and TRBJ1-6; unclear D gene. The germline CDR1 and CDR2 sequences are SEHNR and FQNEAQ (reference sequence). This CDR3 has 14 amino acids. Trimming took 2 bases from V and 10 from J, leaving 12 bases between them.

The genes are TRBV21-1 and TRBJ2-1. TRBV21-1 is a known pseudogene. CDR3 length: 18 residues. The CDR3 DNA follows: TGTGCCAGCAACATCCAGATCCAGGGGGGGATGCCCTACAATGAGCAGTTCTTC. Translated, it gives CASNIQIQGGMPYNEQFF.

The rearrangement joins TRBV30 to TRBJ2-5; D unclear. V shed 1 base and J shed 4 bases, with 10 bases lying between them. The CDR3 covers 13 residues. Germline assignment: CDR1 GTSNPN and CDR2 SVGIG (reference sequence). Written as DNA, the CDR3 is TGTGCCTGGAGTGGACCCGGCCCAGAGACCCAGTACTTC. This encodes CAWSGPGPETQYF.

This clone was seen once. V usage is TRBV14 and J usage is TRBJ2-7; D is possibly TRBD1 (5 bases). V was cut by 1 base and J by 2 bases, with 18 bases left in between. CDR3 length: 17 residues. The germline V gene has CDR1 SGHDN and CDR2 FVKESK. In nucleotides, the CDR3 is TGTGCCAGCAGCCAAGGCCAAGGGGCAGGAAGGACCTACGAGCAGTACTTC. This gives the protein CASSQGQGAGRTYEQYF.

The chain is built from TRBV7-8 and TRBJ2-3, with D tentatively TRBD1 or TRBD2 (7 bases each). Germline V gene lookup returns CDR1 SGHVS and CDR2 FQNEAQ. V was trimmed by 3 bases and J by 1 base, leaving 11 bases between them. The CDR3 sequence is 15 residues long. The CDR3, as DNA: TGTGCCAGCAGCTTGACAGGGAGGGGCACAGATACGCAGTATTTT. This gives the protein CASSLTGRGTDTQYF.

The chain is built from TRBV5-1 and TRBJ2-7; TRBD1 agrees at 10 bases. The CDR3 runs to 17 residues. V shed 6 bases and J 4 bases; nucleotides not matched to a gene: 16. Looked up from germline, CDR1 is SGHRS and CDR2 is YFSETQ. In DNA form, the CDR3 reads TGCGCCAGCACGGTGAACTCCCGGACAGGGGGGTTTTACGAGCAGTACTTC. It is translated as CASTVNSRTGGFYEQYF.

The genes are TRBV11-1 and TRBJ2-5; tentative D call: TRBD1 (6 bases). The end of the DNA is better explained by TRBJ2-7, so the J call may be wrong. CDR1 is SGHAT and CDR2 is FQDESV in the germline V gene (reference sequence). The CDR3 has 14 amino acids. CDR3 region: CASSLLQGAYEQYF. The CDR3 DNA follows: TGTGCCAGCAGCCTATTACAGGGCGCCTACGAGCAGTACTTC.

This chain links TRBV12-5 with TRBJ2-3; possible D gene TRBD1, 6 bases. Trimming left V 6 bases short and J 1 base short, with 8 bases between. Germline assignment: CDR1 LGHNT and CDR2 FRNRAP. CDR3 length equals 13 residues. CDR3 in amino acids: CASGQGGTDTQYF. The CDR3 bases are TGTGCTAGTGGACAGGGCGGCACAGATACGCAGTATTTT.

In its sample, this clone was seen once. The chain has TRBV6-5 and TRBJ1-5, with 8 bases lining up with TRBD1. V lost 5 bases to trimming and J lost 7 bases; unmatched junction nucleotides: 7. This CDR3 contains 14 residues. Per the germline V gene, CDR1 is MNHEY and CDR2 is SVGAGI. CDR3 coding DNA: TGTGCCAGCAGTGGATCAGGGGGCGTCCAGCCCCAGCATTTT. This translates into CASSGSGGVQPQHF.

This clone was counted a few times. The J gene is TRBJ1-5, the V gene TRBV15; TRBD1 matches 7 bases. With 0 bases clipped from V and 9 bases from J, the junction kept 8 bases outside the gene matches. Germline CDR1 reads LNHNV; CDR2 reads YYDKDF (reference sequence). The CDR3 spans 15 residues. The chain's CDR3 is CATSRDQGGRGPQHF. In DNA, the CDR3 is TGTGCCACCAGCAGAGATCAGGGGGGGCGGGGGCCCCAGCATTTT. Filled out from reference TRBV15 and TRBJ1-5, the complete variable domain reads DAMVIQNPRYQVTQFGKPVTLSCSQTLNHNVMYWYQQKSSQAPKLLFHYYDKDFNNEADTPDNFQSRRPNTSFCFLDIRSPGLGDTAMYLCATSRDQGGRGPQHFGDGTRLSIL.

The chain carries TRBV9 and TRBJ2-7; 7 bases match TRBD1. Germline V CDR1 and CDR2: SGDLS, YYNGEE. This CDR3 is 13 amino acids long. The trim removed 3 bases at V and 2 bases at J, leaving 2 bases unmatched. CDR3 coding DNA: TGTGCCAGCAGCGCAGACAGGGCCTACGAGCAGTACTTC. This translates into CASSADRAYEQYF.

The genes are TRBV11-3 and TRBJ2-7; 8 bases align to TRBD2. CDR3 size: 19 residues. Trimming at V came to 0 bases and at J to 2 bases, leaving 15 bases not matched to a gene. Germline lookup yields CDR1 SGHNT and CDR2 YENEEA. CDR3 sequence reads: CASSLERGGDIGDPYEQYF. For the CDR3, the DNA is TGTGCCAGCAGCTTAGAACGGGGGGGGGACATCGGAGATCCCTACGAGCAGTACTTC.